The rows below give T cell receptor beta chains drawn from one sample of a study of cytomegalovirus exposure and HLA in healthy donors. Sequenced by immunoSEQ multiplex PCR; TCRdb stores in-frame clones only, minus some. The table has about 220,000 clones, 76% seen once. The sequenced sample was PBMCs. The receptors here all came from a man aged 18 to 30 in good health and CMV-seronegative. Each CDR3 is given with its conserved first and last residue. D genes are given only for firm matches. The size of a clone is reported for some rows only, either as once, few or many, or as a class for expanded clones.

clone_size: .
d_call: .
j_call: TRBJ2-3
v_call: TRBV5-6
cdr3_nt: TGTGCCAGCAGCTTGGCTAGACTAACGGATACGCAGTATTTT
cdr3_aa: CASSLARLTDTQYF

clone_size: .
d_call: TRBD1
j_call: TRBJ1-4
v_call: TRBV18
cdr3_nt: TGTGCCAGCTCACTGGGGACAGGGGGCATCACAACTAATGAAAAACTGTTTTTT
cdr3_aa: CASSLGTGGITTNEKLFF

clone_size: .
d_call: TRBD1
j_call: TRBJ2-7
v_call: TRBV6-5
cdr3_nt: TGTGCCAGCAGACAACCGGACAGGGGAGGCTACGAGCAGTACTTC
cdr3_aa: CASRQPDRGGYEQYF

clone_size: .
d_call: .
j_call: TRBJ1-1
v_call: TRBV5-1
cdr3_nt: TGCGCCAGCAGCTTGGCATGGGGGCGGGAGACTGAAGCTTTCTTT
cdr3_aa: CASSLAWGRETEAFF

clone_size: few
d_call: .
j_call: TRBJ1-3
v_call: TRBV6-5
cdr3_nt: TGTGCCAGCAGCCCGGGACTCTCTGGAAACACCATATATTTT
cdr3_aa: CASSPGLSGNTIYF

clone_size: .
d_call: TRBD1
j_call: TRBJ2-5
v_call: TRBV15
cdr3_nt: TGTGCCACCAGCAGGGAGACAGGGGGCCCCAGGGAGACCCAGTACTTC
cdr3_aa: CATSRETGGPRETQYF

clone_size: .
d_call: .
j_call: TRBJ2-5
v_call: TRBV2
cdr3_nt: TGTGCCAGCAGGGGGGCGGAGACCCAGTACTTC
cdr3_aa: CASRGAETQYF

clone_size: .
d_call: .
j_call: TRBJ1-2
v_call: TRBV5-3
cdr3_nt: TGTGCCAGAAGCTTGACCGACAGCCGGCGTGGCTACACCTTC
cdr3_aa: CARSLTDSRRGYTF

clone_size: .
d_call: .
j_call: TRBJ1-2
v_call: TRBV9
cdr3_nt: TGTGCCAGCAGCGGCAGTACTAATGGCTACACCTTC
cdr3_aa: CASSGSTNGYTF

clone_size: .
d_call: TRBD2
j_call: TRBJ2-1
v_call: TRBV19
cdr3_nt: TGTGCCAGTAGCTACACCGGACTAGCGGGAGGGGACCTTACCTACAATGAGCAGTTCTTC
cdr3_aa: CASSYTGLAGGDLTYNEQFF

clone_size: .
d_call: TRBD2
j_call: TRBJ2-1
v_call: TRBV25-1
cdr3_nt: TGTGCCAGCAGTGAAGCGGGAGTCGACAATGAGCAGTTCTTC
cdr3_aa: CASSEAGVDNEQFF

clone_size: few
d_call: .
j_call: TRBJ1-4
v_call: TRBV5-1
cdr3_nt: TGCGCCAGCCCTATAACAGGGTCTGAGGGTCGCGAAAAACTGTTTTTT
cdr3_aa: CASPITGSEGREKLFF

clone_size: .
d_call: .
j_call: TRBJ2-1
v_call: TRBV5-4
cdr3_nt: TGTGCCAGCAGCTTGAAGTTGGCCCAGGCAGATGAGCAGTTCTTC
cdr3_aa: CASSLKLAQADEQFF

clone_size: .
d_call: TRBD2
j_call: TRBJ2-3
v_call: TRBV2
cdr3_nt: TGTGCCAGCAGTGAAGGATGGACTAGCGGACGCACAGATACGCAGTATTTT
cdr3_aa: CASSEGWTSGRTDTQYF

clone_size: .
d_call: TRBD2
j_call: TRBJ2-2
v_call: TRBV6-5
cdr3_nt: TGTGCCAGCAGTTACTGGTCTAGCGGGAACACCGGGGAGCTGTTTTTT
cdr3_aa: CASSYWSSGNTGELFF

clone_size: .
d_call: .
j_call: TRBJ2-5
v_call: TRBV4-1
cdr3_nt: TGCGCCAGCGCCAGTGATTACGAGACCCAGTACTTC
cdr3_aa: CASASDYETQYF

clone_size: .
d_call: .
j_call: TRBJ2-7
v_call: TRBV28
cdr3_nt: TGTGCCAGCAGTTTGGGCTCCGTTTACTCCTACGAGCAGTACTTC
cdr3_aa: CASSLGSVYSYEQYF

clone_size: .
d_call: .
j_call: TRBJ2-7
v_call: TRBV6-5
cdr3_nt: TGTGCCAGCAGTTCGCCAGGAACCTACGAGCAGTACTTC
cdr3_aa: CASSSPGTYEQYF

clone_size: once
d_call: TRBD2
j_call: TRBJ2-1
v_call: TRBV30
cdr3_nt: TGTGCCTGGATTCTAGCGGGGACCTACAATGAGCAGTTCTTC
cdr3_aa: CAWILAGTYNEQFF

clone_size: .
d_call: .
j_call: TRBJ1-3
v_call: TRBV7-8
cdr3_nt: TGTGCCAGCAGCTTCAGGAAAAGCTCTGGAAACACCATATATTTT
cdr3_aa: CASSFRKSSGNTIYF

clone_size: .
d_call: TRBD1
j_call: TRBJ2-1
v_call: TRBV5-4
cdr3_nt: TGTGCCAGCAGCTTGTTGGGGACAGAAAACAATGAGCAGTTCTTC
cdr3_aa: CASSLLGTENNEQFF

clone_size: .
d_call: .
j_call: TRBJ2-3
v_call: TRBV6-4
cdr3_nt: TGTGCCAGCAGTCTGGCGCCAGGGAACACAGATACGCAGTATTTT
cdr3_aa: CASSLAPGNTDTQYF

clone_size: once
d_call: TRBD1
j_call: TRBJ1-1
v_call: TRBV7-3
cdr3_nt: TGTGCCAGCAGCTCTCAGGGGGCCACTGAAGCTTTCTTT
cdr3_aa: CASSSQGATEAFF

clone_size: .
d_call: .
j_call: TRBJ1-5
v_call: TRBV5-4
cdr3_nt: TGTGCCAGCAGCCAGGACGCAGGGGTAAATCAGCCCCAGCATTTT
cdr3_aa: CASSQDAGVNQPQHF

clone_size: .
d_call: .
j_call: TRBJ2-5
v_call: TRBV4-1
cdr3_nt: TGCGCCAGCAGCCATACCTGGACACAAGAGACCCAGTACTTC
cdr3_aa: CASSHTWTQETQYF

clone_size: .
d_call: TRBD1
j_call: TRBJ1-1
v_call: TRBV7-2
cdr3_nt: TGTGCCAGCAGCTTGGGGGACAGTCCCGAAGCTTTCTTT
cdr3_aa: CASSLGDSPEAFF

clone_size: .
d_call: .
j_call: TRBJ1-1
v_call: TRBV7-9
cdr3_nt: TGTTCCAGCAGTGGGATTAGACACCGCCTAGGGAGCACTGAAGCTTTCTTT
cdr3_aa: CSSSGIRHRLGSTEAFF

clone_size: .
d_call: TRBD1
j_call: TRBJ2-7
v_call: TRBV6-6
cdr3_nt: TGTGCCAGCAGTCAGGTTCAGGGGGCCCAGCAGTACTTC
cdr3_aa: CASSQVQGAQQYF

clone_size: .
d_call: TRBD2
j_call: TRBJ2-3
v_call: TRBV29-1
cdr3_nt: TGCAGCGTTGGCAGGACTAGCGGTGGGGCAGATACGCAGTATTTT
cdr3_aa: CSVGRTSGGADTQYF

clone_size: .
d_call: .
j_call: TRBJ2-2
v_call: TRBV6-4
cdr3_nt: TGTGCCAGCAGCGCTCAAAGGGGGACCGGGGAGCTGTTTTTT
cdr3_aa: CASSAQRGTGELFF

clone_size: few
d_call: TRBD1
j_call: TRBJ1-2
v_call: TRBV7-9
cdr3_nt: TGTGCCAGCAGCCGGGACAGTACTAACTATGGCTACACCTTC
cdr3_aa: CASSRDSTNYGYTF

clone_size: .
d_call: TRBD1
j_call: TRBJ2-7
v_call: TRBV27
cdr3_nt: TGTGCCAGCAGTTTCCCGGGGACAGGGAACTACGAGCAGTACTTC
cdr3_aa: CASSFPGTGNYEQYF

clone_size: .
d_call: TRBD1
j_call: TRBJ1-2
v_call: TRBV28
cdr3_nt: TGTGCCAGCAGGACAGGGGGCAGGAACTATGGCTACACCTTC
cdr3_aa: CASRTGGRNYGYTF

clone_size: once
d_call: .
j_call: TRBJ2-3
v_call: TRBV9
cdr3_nt: TGTGCCAGCAGCCTCCGGGATACGCAGTATTTT
cdr3_aa: CASSLRDTQYF

clone_size: .
d_call: .
j_call: TRBJ1-2
v_call: TRBV5-4
cdr3_nt: TGTGCCAGCAGTGACCGGGACTGGGGGGGTGGATATGGCTACACCTTC
cdr3_aa: CASSDRDWGGGYGYTF

clone_size: .
d_call: .
j_call: TRBJ2-7
v_call: TRBV5-1
cdr3_nt: TGCGCCAGCAGCCCCTCTCGAGTATCCCCCTACGAGCAGTACTTC
cdr3_aa: CASSPSRVSPYEQYF

clone_size: once
d_call: TRBD2
j_call: TRBJ2-2
v_call: TRBV9
cdr3_nt: TGTGCCAGCAGCGTAGACCTAGCGGGATCTTTAGGGACCGGGGAGCTGTTTTTT
cdr3_aa: CASSVDLAGSLGTGELFF

clone_size: .
d_call: TRBD1
j_call: TRBJ1-2
v_call: TRBV7-9
cdr3_nt: TGTGCCAGCAGCTTATCCGGGACAGGGGCCCAACCTTATGGCTACACCTTC
cdr3_aa: CASSLSGTGAQPYGYTF

clone_size: .
d_call: .
j_call: TRBJ1-5
v_call: TRBV19
cdr3_nt: TGTGCCAGTAAAACAGTCACCGGGGTCAATCAGCCCCAGCATTTT
cdr3_aa: CASKTVTGVNQPQHF

clone_size: .
d_call: .
j_call: TRBJ1-2
v_call: TRBV6-1
cdr3_nt: TGTGCCAGAAGTGAAGGGGAGAGGAATAGGGGGGGCAGGTACTATGGCTACACCTTC
cdr3_aa: CARSEGERNRGGRYYGYTF

clone_size: once
d_call: .
j_call: TRBJ1-5
v_call: TRBV10-3
cdr3_nt: TGTGCCGTAACCCCAGGGGAGGGTCAGCCCCAGCATTTT
cdr3_aa: CAVTPGEGQPQHF

clone_size: .
d_call: TRBD2
j_call: TRBJ2-1
v_call: TRBV7-3
cdr3_nt: TGTGCCAGCAGCTCCCGGGGGGGCCGTTCGGACAATGAGCAGTTCTTC
cdr3_aa: CASSSRGGRSDNEQFF

clone_size: .
d_call: .
j_call: TRBJ2-3
v_call: TRBV19
cdr3_nt: TGTGCCAGTAGGACAACAGGGTCAGATACGCAGTATTTT
cdr3_aa: CASRTTGSDTQYF